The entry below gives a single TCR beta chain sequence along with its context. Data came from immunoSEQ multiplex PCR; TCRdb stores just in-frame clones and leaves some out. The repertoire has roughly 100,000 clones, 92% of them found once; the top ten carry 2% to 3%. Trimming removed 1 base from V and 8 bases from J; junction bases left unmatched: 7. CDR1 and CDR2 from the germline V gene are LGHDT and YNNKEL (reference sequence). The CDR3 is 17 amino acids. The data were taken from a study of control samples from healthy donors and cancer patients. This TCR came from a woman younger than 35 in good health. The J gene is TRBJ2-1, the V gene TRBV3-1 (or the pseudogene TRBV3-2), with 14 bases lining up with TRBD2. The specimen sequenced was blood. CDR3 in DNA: TGTGCCAGCAGCCAAGGGAGACTAGCGGGAGGGCCCGATGAGCAGTTCTTC. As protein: CASSQGRLAGGPDEQFF.